The present TCR beta chain was sequenced within a study of shared clonotypes between healthy human individuals. Study results and caveats: The generation probabilities recorded for non-shared clonotypes fell below those of clonotypes shared by all four donors.

This clone was counted a few times. Its matching antigen is unknown. Approximately 220 ng DNA, 25,000 to 35,000 T cell genomes, went into each sorted-subset replicate PCR. Per the authors' pipeline: Without quality scores, immunoSEQ junctional reads could not be filtered like full-length reads. Repertoires were generated with immunoSEQ multiplex PCR, while TCRdb's copy carries only in-frame clones and drops some. V and J calls and clone size follow that table, whereas D and trimming were derived from the DNA. The table includes some 1 million clones, about 80% detected once. The germline V and J ends were trimmed by 5 bases and 5 bases, with 12 bases remaining between them. Germline lookup yields CDR1 KGHSH and CDR2 LQKENI. CDR3 length: 13 amino acids.

What was sequenced was memory CD4+ T cells sorted from blood. Subset in this sample: CD45RA-negative fraction. The chain combines TRBV18 with TRBJ2-5; the D is unclear. The source of this sequence is a man between 18 and 35 years old in good health. DNA of the CDR3: TGTGCCAGCTCAAGCATGGGGTCGGAGACCCAGTACTTC. Its translation is CASSSMGSETQYF.